These 30 T cell receptor beta chains originate from one sample sequenced in a study of cytomegalovirus exposure and HLA in healthy donors. 13 Jbeta primers and 60 Vbeta primers were used for the PCR. Profiling relied on immunoSEQ multiplex PCR, and the TCRdb table lists in-frame clones only, not all of them. The table lists 150,000 to 200,000 clones, around 85% of them singletons. The sequencing sample was made of PBMCs. These receptors all come from a man between 45 and 60 years old in good health and CMV-seronegative.

The chain links TRBV10-3 to TRBJ2-3; tentative D call: TRBD1 (8 bases). With 7 bases removed from V and 5 bases from J, the gap between germline ends came to 13 bases. Germline assignment: CDR1 ENHRY and CDR2 SYGVKD. The CDR3 has 13 amino acids. CDR3: CAINRGEGDTQYF. The CDR3 DNA follows: TGTGCCATCAACAGGGGGGAGGGAGATACGCAGTATTTT.

The chain carries TRBV7-9 and TRBJ2-1; tentatively, D is TRBD1 (6 bases). Trimming cost V 4 bases and J 0 bases, with 13 bases left between them. Germline V CDR1 and CDR2: SEHNR, FQNEAQ (reference sequence). The CDR3 has 16 amino acids. CDR3 in amino acids: CASSSGTPSSYNEQFF. CDR3 nucleotides: TGTGCCAGCAGCTCTGGGACACCCAGCTCCTACAATGAGCAGTTCTTC.

This clone has only a few counts. The chain carries TRBV7-2 and TRBJ2-5, with 8 bases lining up with TRBD2. The CDR3 spans 16 residues. The germline CDR1 and CDR2 sequences are SGHTA and FQGNSA. V dropped 3 bases and J dropped 5; count of bases not matched to a gene: 11. CDR3 amino acids: CASSFRSGTGGETQYF. The CDR3 bases are TGTGCCAGCAGCTTCCGATCCGGGACGGGGGGGGAGACCCAGTACTTC.

This chain links TRBV7-2 with TRBJ2-7; TRBD1 aligns across 7 bases. The V segment lost 5 bases and the J segment 4 bases; nucleotides outside the gene matches: 5. The CDR3 runs 13 residues. Germline V CDR1 and CDR2: SGHTA, FQGNSA. This CDR3 reads CASSKGQQYEQYF. Here the CDR3 DNA reads TGTGCCAGCAGCAAGGGACAGCAGTACGAGCAGTACTTC.

This chain joins TRBV6-5 and TRBJ2-2, with 12 bases fitting TRBD2. V lost 7 bases and J lost 3; bases outside the gene matches: 3. Germline V CDR1 and CDR2: MNHEY, SVGAGI. CDR3 length: 15 residues. The CDR3, as DNA: TGTGCCAGCACCGGGACTAGCGGGTACACCGGGGAGCTGTTTTTT. Protein sequence: CASTGTSGYTGELFF.

This sequence joins TRBV18 and TRBJ1-1; 7 bases are a match to TRBD1. J was trimmed by 1 base and V by 3 bases; bases with no gene match: 5. This CDR3 is 15 amino acids long. The germline gives CDR1 KGHSH, CDR2 LQKENI. For the CDR3, the DNA is TGTGCCAGCTCACCGATTGACAGGGAGAACACTGAAGCTTTCTTT. Amino acids: CASSPIDRENTEAFF.

V and J are TRBV6-5 and TRBJ2-3; the D gene is possibly TRBD1 (6 bases). Trimming stripped 6 bases from V and 5 bases from J, with 15 bases between. The germline V gene has CDR1 MNHEY and CDR2 SVGAGI. This CDR3 spans 14 amino acids. CDR3 amino acids: CASRSPGTQDTQYF. As DNA, the CDR3 is TGTGCCAGCAGGTCCCCCGGGACACAAGATACGCAGTATTTT.

This clone showed up many times. The V and J genes are TRBV19 and TRBJ1-6; no firm D call. CDR1 and CDR2 (germline): LNHDA, SQIVND (reference sequence). The CDR3 has 13 residues. Trimming shortened V by 4 bases and J by 8 bases, and 9 bases separated the two germline ends. The CDR3 region has the DNA TGTGCCAGTAGTACTCTCACGGATTCACCCCTCCACTTT. Translated: CASSTLTDSPLHF.

The CDR3 region is CASSLGAKRGGLNEQFF. For the CDR3, the DNA is TGTGCCAGCAGCTTAGGGGCGAAGCGGGGGGGCCTTAATGAGCAGTTCTTC. V gene TRBV7-6 combines with J gene TRBJ2-1; TRBD2 agrees at 10 bases. CDR1 SGHVS and CDR2 FNYEAQ come from the germline V gene. V was pared by 1 base and J by 7 bases, with 10 bases of the junction left unmatched. CDR3 length: 17 amino acids. The full variable domain, with the rest looked up from reference TRBV7-6 and TRBJ2-1, is GAGVSQSPRYKVTKRGQDVALRCDPISGHVSLYWYRQALGQGPEFLTYFNYEAQQDKSGLPNDRFSAERPEGSISTLTIQRTEQRDSAMYRCASSLGAKRGGLNEQFFGPGTRLTVL.

The V call is TRBV7-2, the J call TRBJ1-5; TRBD1 is a possible D gene (6 bases). Germline V gene data show CDR1 as SGHTA and CDR2 as FQGNSA. The CDR3 runs to 15 residues. V was trimmed by 1 base and J by 3 bases, leaving 10 bases between them. CDR3 nucleotides: TGTGCCAGCAGCTTAGACGGACAGCCCAATCAGCCCCAGCATTTT. It is translated as CASSLDGQPNQPQHF.

The chain uses TRBV18 and TRBJ1-4; D not certain. Germline values: CDR1 KGHSH, CDR2 LQKENI. The length of the CDR3 is 16 residues. The V end was cut by 6 bases, the J end by 3 bases, with 17 bases between. CDR3: CASSPTFVAANEKLFF. The CDR3 coding sequence is TGTGCCAGCTCGCCTACTTTCGTTGCGGCTAATGAAAAACTGTTTTTT.

This rearrangement joins TRBV6-5 to TRBJ1-1; D possibly corresponds to TRBD1 (6 bases). Per the germline V gene, CDR1 is MNHEY and CDR2 is SVGAGI. CDR3 length: 14 amino acids. V dropped 4 bases and J dropped 8 bases, with 17 bases sitting between them. CDR3 amino acids: CASSLGGALREAFF. The CDR3 DNA is TGTGCCAGCAGTTTGGGGGGGGCGCTGAGGGAAGCTTTCTTT.

This rearrangement joins TRBV14 to TRBJ2-2; 12 bases agree with TRBD2. Germline values: CDR1 SGHDN, CDR2 FVKESK. The CDR3 is made up of 16 amino acids. Germline trimming cut 5 bases from V and 4 bases from J; bases unmatched to any gene: 5. The CDR3 DNA sequence: TGTGCCAGCAGCTCTACTAGCGGGGGGTCCACCGGGGAGCTGTTTTTT. Translation: CASSSTSGGSTGELFF.

The chain links TRBV4-3 to TRBJ2-5; D is unclear. Trimming took off 0 bases at V and 5 bases at J, with 7 bases between the two ends. The germline CDR1 and CDR2 sequences are LGHNA and YSLEER. The CDR3 has 13 residues. The CDR3 coding sequence is TGCGCCAGCAGCCAAGATTTTTCGGAGACCCAGTACTTC. It specifies CASSQDFSETQYF.

The J gene is TRBJ1-6, the V gene TRBV7-9; perhaps TRBD1 as D (6 bases). Germline CDR1 and CDR2: SEHNR and FQNEAQ (reference sequence). The CDR3 length is 17 residues. V was clipped by 8 bases and J by 2 bases, with 19 bases between them. The CDR3 coding sequence is TGTGCCAGCTCATTAGGGGGGGTTCCGGCCTATAATTCACCCCTCCACTTT. It specifies CASSLGGVPAYNSPLHF.

The table lists this clone with a few counts. V gene TRBV7-2 combines with J gene TRBJ1-2; D is undetermined. This CDR3 has 12 residues. CDR1 SGHTA and CDR2 FQGNSA come from the germline V gene. V lost 6 bases and J lost 8, with 13 bases in between. The CDR3 DNA sequence: TGTGCCAGCAGACTGACCGCCGGGGGCTACACCTTC. Translated: CASRLTAGGYTF.

The J gene is TRBJ1-3, the V gene TRBV5-4; the D is unclear. The ends were cut back, 4 bases at V and 1 base at J, with 9 bases in the middle. Looked up from germline, CDR1 is SGHNT and CDR2 is YYREEE (reference sequence). This CDR3 is 14 amino acids long. CDR3 sequence: CASSDRGSGNTIYF. CDR3 sequence (DNA): TGTGCCAGCAGCGACCGAGGTTCTGGAAACACCATATATTTT.

V and J are TRBV7-2 and TRBJ2-7; the D gene is possibly TRBD2 (5 bases). V was pared by 0 bases and J by 6 bases, with 15 bases between. Per germline, CDR1 SGHTA and CDR2 FQGNSA. This CDR3 spans 15 amino acids. The chain's CDR3 is CASSLAGNGVTEQYF. The CDR3 bases are TGTGCCAGCAGCTTAGCGGGGAACGGGGTTACCGAGCAGTACTTC.

The rearrangement links TRBV10-2 to TRBJ2-7; TRBD1 matches at 8 bases. Germline CDR1 reads WSHSY; CDR2 reads SAAADI. V lost 7 bases to trimming and J lost 3 bases; unmatched junction nucleotides: 5. The CDR3 loop spans 13 amino acids. In nucleotides, the CDR3 is TGCGCCAGCACTCACGGACAGGGCTACGAGCAGTACTTC. Its protein is CASTHGQGYEQYF.

Details on this clone: The junction shows a germline mismatch at one end, possibly a read error. This chain uses TRBV5-6 with TRBJ1-2, with 10 bases that match TRBD1. The CDR3 is 15 amino acids. CDR1 SGHDT and CDR2 YYEEEE come from the germline V gene. The CDR3 DNA follows: TGTGCCAGCAGCTTCCGGACAGGGGGTAATCGTCCGGGAGACTTC. Its translation is CASSFRTGGNRPGDF. Together with reference TRBV5-6 and TRBJ1-2, the CDR3 gives the full variable domain: DAGVTQSPTHLIKTRGQQVTLRCSPKSGHDTVSWYQQALGQGPQFIFQYYEEEERQRGNFPDRFSGHQFPNYSSELNVNALLLGDSALYLCASSFRTGGNRPGDFGSGTRLTVV.

This chain uses TRBV5-4 with TRBJ2-2; the match to TRBD1 covers 9 bases. Germline loops: CDR1 SGHNT, CDR2 YYREEE (reference sequence). The ends lost 3 bases at V and 1 base at J; junction bases unmatched: 4. The CDR3 is made up of 16 amino acids. The CDR3 region has the DNA TGTGCCAGCAGCTCCCCGGGACAGGGGAACACCGGGGAGCTGTTTTTT. This sequence encodes CASSSPGQGNTGELFF.

The chain couples TRBV11-2 to TRBJ1-6; the match to TRBD1 covers 8 bases. The CDR3 is made up of 19 amino acids. The V segment lost 1 base and the J segment 0 bases; nucleotides outside the gene matches: 8. Germline V gene lookup returns CDR1 SGHAT and CDR2 FQNNGV. This chain's CDR3 is CASSLAGGPGSSYNSPLHF. The CDR3 coding sequence is TGTGCCAGCAGCTTAGCAGGGGGCCCCGGGAGCTCCTATAATTCACCCCTCCACTTT.

The chain couples TRBV10-3 to TRBJ1-2; 10 positions agree with TRBD1. The V gene end was trimmed by 2 bases and the J gene end by 8 bases; junction bases not matched to a gene: 8. Per the germline V gene, CDR1 is ENHRY and CDR2 is SYGVKD. The CDR3 is made up of 15 amino acids. CDR3 amino acids: CAISEPRQGASGYTF. CDR3 nucleotide sequence: TGTGCCATCAGTGAGCCGAGACAGGGGGCGTCGGGCTACACCTTC.

V and J are TRBV7-9 and TRBJ1-1, with TRBD1 matching over 8 bases. This CDR3 comprises 13 residues. Per germline, CDR1 SEHNR and CDR2 FQNEAQ (reference sequence). Losses at the gene ends were 7 bases for V and 3 bases for J; bases not matched to a gene: 4. The CDR3 loop is CASIGQGDTEAFF. In DNA, the CDR3 is TGTGCCAGCATCGGACAGGGAGACACTGAAGCTTTCTTT.

The gene calls are TRBV30 and TRBJ2-6; possible D gene TRBD1, 6 bases. The length of the CDR3 is 16 residues. V was shortened by 7 bases and J by 0 bases, with 16 bases between the two germline ends. In germline, CDR1 is GTSNPN, CDR2 SVGIG (reference sequence). CDR3 nucleotides: TGTGCCTTACGAAATGGGGGCACCTCTGGGGCCAACGTCCTGACTTTC. Its protein is CALRNGGTSGANVLTF. Full variable domain (missing parts from reference TRBV30 and TRBJ2-6): SQTIHQWPATLVQPVGSPLSLECTVEGTSNPNLYWYRQAAGRGLQLLFYSVGIGQISSEVPQNLSASRPQDRQFILSSKKLLLSDSGFYLCALRNGGTSGANVLTFGAGSRLTVL.

The chain joins TRBV18 to TRBJ2-5, with D perhaps matching TRBD2 (5 bases). The ends were cut back, 3 bases at V and 5 bases at J, with 13 bases in the middle. The CDR3 runs 14 residues. Per the germline V gene, CDR1 is KGHSH and CDR2 is LQKENI. The CDR3 DNA sequence: TGTGCCAGCTCACCTTTTGAGGGCCAGGAGACCCAGTACTTC. Its protein is CASSPFEGQETQYF.

V is TRBV6-5 and J is TRBJ2-7; D is unclear. The CDR3 covers 14 residues. Trimming removed 0 bases from V and 2 bases from J, with 8 bases in between. Germline V gene data show CDR1 as MNHEY and CDR2 as SVGAGI. Here the CDR3 reads CASSYSTGPYEQYF. The CDR3 DNA sequence: TGTGCCAGCAGTTACTCGACTGGCCCCTACGAGCAGTACTTC.

The chain has TRBV5-1 and TRBJ2-3; D ambiguous. CDR3 length: 12 residues. Between the trimmed V and J ends, which lost 1 base and 4 bases, there was a span of 4 bases. The V gene's germline CDR1 is SGHRS and CDR2 YFSETQ. As DNA, the CDR3 is TGCGCCAGCAGCTTGCCCTCAGATACGCAGTATTTT. Translating gives CASSLPSDTQYF.

This chain connects TRBV18 to TRBJ2-2, with TRBD1 identical over 9 bases. The V segment lost 6 bases and the J segment 4 bases; nucleotides outside the gene matches: 15. The germline V gene has CDR1 KGHSH and CDR2 LQKENI. The CDR3 loop spans 18 amino acids. CDR3 nucleotides: TGTGCCAGCTCCTCAGCCGGGACAGGGCTTTATGGCACCGGGGAGCTGTTTTTT. Translation: CASSSAGTGLYGTGELFF.

As concerns this clone: The junction departs from the called germline gene at one end, perhaps through a read error. In the same sample, other DNA sequences code for this CDR3. This sequence joins TRBV10-2 and TRBJ2-5; 7 positions agree with TRBD1. The length of the CDR3 is 15 residues. CDR1 and CDR2 from the germline V gene are WSHSY and SAAADI. The CDR3: CASSDRQGRKETQYF. DNA for the CDR3: TGCGCTAGCAGTGATAGACAGGGTCGGAAAGAGACCCAGTACTTC.